The 32 T cell receptor beta chains below come from one sample, sequenced in a study of beta chain features in type 1 diabetes. The sequenced template was cDNA made from the entire isolated RNA. Profiling relied on immunoSEQ multiplex PCR, and the TCRdb table lists in-frame clones only, not all of them. Found here are 400,000 to 550,000 clones, about an eighth of them singletons; the top ten hold 0.04% to 0.05%. What was sequenced was naive CD4+ T cells from blood. These receptors were collected from a woman under 30 in good health.

This clone has more than one count but fewer than ten. This CDR3 is also generated by other DNA sequences in the sample. The CDR3 protein is CASSLRVNYGYTF. Here the CDR3 DNA reads TGTGCCAGCAGCTTGAGGGTTAACTATGGCTACACCTTC. This chain uses TRBV5-4 with TRBJ1-2, with no clear D. There are 13 residues in the CDR3. Germline V CDR1 and CDR2: SGHNT, YYREEE (reference sequence). V lost 1 base to trimming and J lost 1 base, with 5 bases between them.

This clone has a count of ten or more. The chain is built from TRBV29-1 and TRBJ2-3; 8 bases align to TRBD1. The V segment lost 7 bases and the J segment 2 bases; nucleotides outside the gene matches: 5. Germline-derived CDR1 and CDR2 are SQVTM and ANQGSEA. The CDR3 runs 13 residues. CDR3 protein: CSARDRNTDTQYF. The CDR3 DNA sequence: TGCAGCGCCAGGGACAGGAACACAGATACGCAGTATTTT.

The genes are TRBV11-1 and TRBJ2-7; either TRBD1 or TRBD2 may fit D (6 bases each). V lost 1 base to trimming and J lost 5 bases, with 15 bases between them. Germline CDR1 SGHAT, CDR2 FQDESV (reference sequence). The CDR3 has 15 residues. The CDR3 protein is CASSLGGHRRDEQYF. The CDR3 DNA sequence: TGTGCCAGCAGCTTAGGGGGACACCGGAGGGACGAGCAGTACTTC.

This chain links TRBV29-1 with TRBJ1-1; a weak D match, TRBD1 (6 bases). From germline, CDR1 is SQVTM and CDR2 ANQGSEA. This CDR3 region has 13 residues. V shed 4 bases and J shed 3 bases, with 12 bases lying between them. The CDR3 loop reads CSVVKGGDTEAFF. CDR3 DNA sequence: TGCAGCGTTGTCAAAGGGGGGGACACTGAAGCTTTCTTT. Looking up the rest from reference TRBV29-1 and TRBJ1-1 gives the full variable domain: SAVISQKPSRDICQRGTSLTIQCQVDSQVTMMFWYRQQPGQSLTLIATANQGSEATYESGFVIDKFPISRPNLTFSTLTVSNMSPEDSSIYLCSVVKGGDTEAFFGQGTRLTVV.

This clone came up a few times. This chain links TRBV28 with TRBJ2-7; TRBD1 matches at 11 bases. The ends lost 5 bases at V and 13 bases at J; junction bases unmatched: 13. CDR1 is MDHEN and CDR2 is SYDVKM in the germline V gene. The CDR3 has 14 amino acids. The CDR3 DNA follows: TGTGCCAGCAGTCCCGGGGACAGGGGGAGTGCTCGATACGTC. Protein sequence: CASSPGDRGSARYV.

This clone was detected a few times. The genes are TRBV15 and TRBJ2-1; D unclear. Germline V gene data show CDR1 as LNHNV and CDR2 as YYDKDF (reference sequence). V dropped 0 bases and J dropped 8 bases, with 11 bases sitting between them. The CDR3 has 14 amino acids. The CDR3 sequence: CATSRDSSNDEQFF. As DNA, the CDR3 is TGTGCCACCAGCAGAGATTCTTCGAACGATGAGCAGTTCTTC.

This clone showed up just a few times. The chain combines TRBV18 with TRBJ2-1; 7 bases line up with TRBD1. This CDR3 is 13 amino acids long. With 4 bases clipped from V and 8 bases from J, the junction kept 5 bases outside the gene matches. The V gene's germline CDR1 is KGHSH and CDR2 LQKENI. CDR3 bases: TGTGCCAGCTCACTGGGACAGTTGGATGAGCAGTTCTTC. Residues: CASSLGQLDEQFF.

The chain is built from TRBV4-2 and TRBJ1-2, with TRBD1 matching over 7 bases. The germline V gene has CDR1 LGHNA and CDR2 YNFKEQ. V shed 1 base, J shed 5 bases, and the junction held 10 bases outside the gene matches. This CDR3 contains 16 residues. For the CDR3, the DNA is TGTGCCAGCAGCCAAGCCCAGGGGGGATCGTTATATGGCTACACCTTC. This gives the protein CASSQAQGGSLYGYTF.

The rearrangement links TRBV9 to TRBJ2-6; TRBD1 might be the D (5 bases). The germline CDR1 and CDR2 sequences are SGDLS and YYNGEE. Trimming left V 3 bases short and J 4 bases short, with 8 bases between. This CDR3 region has 14 residues. The DNA for the CDR3 is TGTGCCAGCAGCGCAGGGTTCGGGGCCAACGTCCTGACTTTC. Encoded protein: CASSAGFGANVLTF. Full variable domain (outside the CDR3, taken from reference TRBV9 and TRBJ2-6): DSGVTQTPKHLITATGQRVTLRCSPRSGDLSVYWYQQSLDQGLQFLIQYYNGEERAKGNILERFSAQQFPDLHSELNLSSLELGDSALYFCASSAGFGANVLTFGAGSRLTVL.

This clone has just a few counts. The chain employs TRBV7-9 and TRBJ2-1, with 11 bases lining up with TRBD2. CDR1 SEHNR and CDR2 FQNEAQ come from the germline V gene (reference sequence). The CDR3 loop spans 15 amino acids. The J segment lost 4 bases and the V segment lost 5 bases, leaving 4 bases of the junction unmatched. The CDR3 DNA follows: TGTGCCAGCAGCGTGGGGACTAGCGGATACAATGAGCAGTTCTTC. This sequence encodes CASSVGTSGYNEQFF.

The genes are TRBV7-2 and TRBJ2-7; TRBD1 matches 8 bases. CDR1 is SGHTA and CDR2 is FQGNSA in the germline V gene. This CDR3 has 13 amino acids. The trim removed 4 bases at V and 8 bases at J, leaving 7 bases unmatched. The DNA for the CDR3 is TGTGCCAGCAGCTCAATCGACAGGGGCCAGCAGTACGTC. It codes for CASSSIDRGQQYV.

This chain links TRBV7-2 with TRBJ2-6; D is possibly TRBD2 (5 bases). The germline CDR1 and CDR2 sequences are SGHTA and FQGNSA. This CDR3 comprises 15 residues. Trimming took off 7 bases at V and 4 bases at J, with 14 bases between the two ends. CDR3 residues: CASTNRGLGANVLTF. Here the CDR3 DNA reads TGTGCCAGCACCAATCGGGGTCTAGGGGCCAACGTCCTGACTTTC.

V and J are TRBV7-3 and TRBJ2-2, with D hard to call. V lost 5 bases to trimming and J lost 8 bases, with 9 bases between them. Germline V CDR1 and CDR2: SGHTA, FQGTGA. The CDR3 consists of 12 residues. The CDR3 is CASSRPGGELFF. The CDR3 DNA reads TGTGCCAGCAGCCGCCCTGGAGGGGAGCTGTTTTTT.

The sample holds a few counts of this clone. This sequence joins TRBV7-9 and TRBJ2-6; D not resolved. This CDR3 spans 19 amino acids. Between the trimmed V and J ends, which lost 7 bases and 0 bases, there was a span of 22 bases. Germline lookup yields CDR1 SEHNR and CDR2 FQNEAQ (reference sequence). The CDR3 loop reads CASTKPDGRSDSGANVLTF. The CDR3, as DNA: TGTGCCAGCACCAAACCGGACGGACGATCTGACTCTGGGGCCAACGTCCTGACTTTC.

The CDR3 here is CASSMWTGPYNEQFF. The DNA of the CDR3 is TGTGCCAGCAGCATGTGGACAGGCCCCTACAATGAGCAGTTCTTC. V and J are TRBV9 and TRBJ2-1; 7 positions match TRBD1. CDR3 length: 15 amino acids. Germline V gene data show CDR1 as SGDLS and CDR2 as YYNGEE. J was trimmed by 2 bases and V by 4 bases; bases with no gene match: 6.

This clone has only a few counts. The CDR3 loop reads CASTLREILVEQYF. CDR3 in DNA: TGTGCCAGCACCCTAAGGGAGATCCTAGTCGAGCAGTACTTC. The gene calls are TRBV21-1 and TRBJ2-7; the tabulated D call, TRBD2, remains unverified against the DNA. TRBV21-1 is listed as a pseudogene. This CDR3 region has 14 residues.

This clone was seen only a few times. Other nucleotide sequences from this sample produce the same CDR3. The V and J genes are TRBV7-2 and TRBJ1-1; no clear D gene. From germline, CDR1 is SGHTA and CDR2 FQGNSA. This CDR3 is built from 14 residues. The V end was cut by 5 bases, the J end by 2 bases, with 12 bases between. The chain's CDR3 is CASSLIRENTEAFF. The CDR3 bases are TGTGCCAGCAGCCTCATCCGGGAAAACACTGAAGCTTTCTTT.

This clone was seen more than once but under ten times. J is TRBJ1-5 and V is TRBV29-1; tentative D call: TRBD1 (6 bases). Germline V lookup: CDR1 SQVTM, CDR2 ANQGSEA. V was cut by 5 bases and J by 6 bases, with 17 bases left in between. This CDR3 is built from 14 residues. The DNA for the CDR3 is TGCAGCGTTTTACAGGGTTGGGACGGTCAGCCCCAGCATTTT. It is translated as CSVLQGWDGQPQHF. The full variable domain, its missing parts supplied by reference TRBV29-1 and TRBJ1-5, is SAVISQKPSRDICQRGTSLTIQCQVDSQVTMMFWYRQQPGQSLTLIATANQGSEATYESGFVIDKFPISRPNLTFSTLTVSNMSPEDSSIYLCSVLQGWDGQPQHFGDGTRLSIL.

The CDR3 is CASSSPEGTDTQYF. In DNA form, the CDR3 reads TGCGCCAGCAGTAGCCCGGAGGGCACAGATACGCAGTATTTT. The chain combines TRBV5-1 with TRBJ2-3, with D perhaps TRBD2 (5 bases). Germline V gives CDR1 SGHRS, CDR2 YFSETQ. This CDR3 comprises 14 residues. Between the trimmed V and J ends, which lost 5 bases and 1 base, there was a span of 11 bases.

The rearrangement uses TRBV18 and TRBJ2-7, with 8 bases matching TRBD1. Trimming at V came to 6 bases and at J to 2 bases, leaving 3 bases not matched to a gene. CDR3 size: 13 residues. Germline CDR1 is KGHSH and CDR2 is LQKENI. The CDR3 nucleotides are TGTGCCAGCTCCCGACAGGGGACCTACGAGCAGTACGTC. It yields the protein CASSRQGTYEQYV.

This clone has only a few counts. This chain joins TRBV18 and TRBJ2-7; D not resolved. The V end lost 0 bases, the J end lost 3 bases, and 9 bases lay between the germline ends. Germline CDR1 KGHSH, CDR2 LQKENI. This CDR3 has 14 residues. CDR3 in amino acids: CASSPPVTSYEQYF. CDR3 nucleotide sequence: TGTGCCAGCTCACCACCGGTTACCAGCTACGAGCAGTACTTC.

This clone showed up just a few times. The rearrangement uses TRBV18 and TRBJ2-7; 8 positions match TRBD1. This CDR3 comprises 14 residues. In germline, CDR1 is KGHSH, CDR2 LQKENI. V shed 4 bases, J shed 5 bases, and the junction held 7 bases outside the gene matches. CDR3 in DNA: TGTGCCAGCTCACAAGGACAGACAGGGGACGAGCAGTACGTC. This translates into CASSQGQTGDEQYV.

This chain joins TRBV28 and TRBJ2-1, with D maybe TRBD1 (6 bases). There are 13 residues in the CDR3. V dropped 2 bases and J dropped 4 bases, with 6 bases sitting between them. CDR1 and CDR2 (germline): MDHEN, SYDVKM. The CDR3 sequence: CASSLDRYNEQFF. DNA of the CDR3: TGTGCCAGCAGTTTAGACAGGTACAATGAGCAGTTCTTC.

This chain connects TRBV7-2 to TRBJ2-1; D is undetermined. Germline V gene sequence: CDR1 SGHTA, CDR2 FQGNSA. This CDR3 is built from 15 residues. V shed 0 bases and J shed 2 bases, with 8 bases lying between them. CDR3 in DNA: TGTGCCAGCAGCTTAGCAGCGATAACCTACAATGAGCAGTTCTTC. Its translation is CASSLAAITYNEQFF.

The J gene is TRBJ1-1, the V gene TRBV18; D is ambiguous. V was shortened by 2 bases and J by 6 bases, with 7 bases between the two germline ends. Per germline, CDR1 KGHSH and CDR2 LQKENI. The CDR3 contains 12 residues. CDR3 sequence reads: CASSPKLPEAFF. CDR3 DNA: TGTGCCAGCTCACCAAAATTGCCTGAAGCTTTCTTT.

The chain recombines TRBV5-4 with TRBJ2-1; D is possibly TRBD1 (5 bases). The V end was cut by 0 bases, the J end by 10 bases, with 8 bases between. This CDR3 has 12 residues. The V gene's germline CDR1 is SGHNT and CDR2 YYREEE (reference sequence). The CDR3 is CASSLVGREQFF. In DNA form, the CDR3 reads TGTGCCAGCAGCTTGGTGGGGCGAGAGCAGTTCTTC.

The rearrangement links TRBV7-9 to TRBJ2-1; 14 positions match TRBD2. V was pared by 5 bases and J by 8 bases, with 8 bases of the junction left unmatched. The CDR3 runs to 16 residues. Per germline, CDR1 SEHNR and CDR2 FQNEAQ (reference sequence). In nucleotides, the CDR3 is TGTGCCAGCAGCATAGGGACTAGCGGGAGCGTCCATGAGCAGTTCTTC. This codes for CASSIGTSGSVHEQFF.

This clone appeared a few times. The chain uses TRBV7-9 and TRBJ2-1; TRBD2 aligns across 9 bases. This CDR3 contains 15 residues. Germline V gene lookup returns CDR1 SEHNR and CDR2 FQNEAQ (reference sequence). The V and J ends lost 3 bases and 7 bases, in that order; junction bases with no gene match: 7. The CDR3 nucleotides are TGTGCCAGCAGCTTCGGCGGGAGGGCGAGGAATGAGCAGTTCTTC. Its translation is CASSFGGRARNEQFF.

This clone showed up just a few times. This chain uses TRBV2 with TRBJ2-4; tentative D call: TRBD1 (6 bases). The V and J ends lost 3 bases and 1 base respectively, with 10 bases between them. Germline V gene sequence: CDR1 SNHLY, CDR2 FYNNEI. This CDR3 comprises 15 residues. The CDR3 nucleotides are TGTGCCAGCAGTGAGAGACAGGACGCCAAAAACATTCAGTACTTC. It codes for CASSERQDAKNIQYF.

This clone was counted a few times. The CDR3 DNA sequence: TGTGCCAGCAGCCTCTCCCAGGGACCCCTGAGGAGCGAGCAGTACTTC. This gives the protein CASSLSQGPLRSEQYF. The gene calls are TRBV7-2 and TRBJ2-7, with D tentatively TRBD1 or TRBD2 (5 bases each). The V gene's germline CDR1 is SGHTA and CDR2 FQGNSA. The CDR3 extends over 16 amino acids. Trimming stripped 5 bases from V and 6 bases from J, with 23 bases between.

The rearrangement uses TRBV18 and TRBJ2-2; the D is unclear. Germline loops: CDR1 KGHSH, CDR2 LQKENI. Trimming removed 2 bases at V and 0 bases at J, with 7 bases between. The CDR3 contains 15 residues. The CDR3 region is CASSPGPTNTGELFF. CDR3 DNA: TGTGCCAGCTCACCAGGGCCCACGAACACCGGGGAGCTGTTTTTT. The full variable domain, in which reference TRBV18 and TRBJ2-2 provide the parts outside the CDR3, is NAGVMQNPRHLVRRRGQEARLRCSPMKGHSHVYWYRQLPEEGLKFMVYLQKENIIDESGMPKERFSAEFPKEGPSILRIQQVVRGDSAAYFCASSPGPTNTGELFFGEGSRLTVL.

This clone appeared once. This chain links TRBV7-6 with TRBJ1-1; no clear D. Deletions cut 1 base from V and 0 bases from J, with 18 bases between. Germline V gives CDR1 SGHVS, CDR2 FNYEAQ. The CDR3 sequence is 18 residues long. CDR3 in amino acids: CASSLVQASLKLNTEAFF. CDR3 DNA: TGTGCCAGCAGCTTAGTCCAGGCCAGCCTAAAACTGAACACTGAAGCTTTCTTT.